A few counts support the clone carrying this TCR beta chain. Antigen specificity is unknown. This sample is drawn from a study of beta chain features in type 1 diabetes. Expressed TCRB transcripts were sequenced because the isolated RNA had all been reverse transcribed beforehand. The read count averaged around 4 million across naive, central memory and regulatory T cell samples. Assay: immunoSEQ multiplex PCR; the TCRdb copy retains only in-frame clones and omits some. The repertoire consists of 150,000 to 190,000 clones, with under 9.5% occurring once and the leading ten covering approximately 0.69%. Study observations and caveats: A closer apparent resemblance between naive, central memory and Treg TCRB repertoires was seen in patients than in healthy donors.

Isolation of CD4+ naive, central memory, regulatory and stem cell-like memory cells was achieved by sorting via CD45RO/CCR7/CD25/CD127/CD95/CD27. The CDR3 covers 13 residues. Germline loops: CDR1 LNHNV, CDR2 YYDKDF (reference sequence). V lost 8 bases, J lost 8 bases, and 16 bases lay in between. This sequence joins TRBV15 and TRBJ2-1; perhaps D is TRBD1 or TRBD2 (5 bases each). Specimen: central memory CD4+ T cells from blood. The receptor comes from a man aged 18 to 30 in good health. This CDR3 is CATRREGSDEQFF. For the CDR3, the DNA is TGTGCCACCCGGAGAGAGGGGAGCGATGAGCAGTTCTTC. Full variable domain (outside the CDR3, taken from reference TRBV15 and TRBJ2-1): DAMVIQNPRYQVTQFGKPVTLSCSQTLNHNVMYWYQQKSSQAPKLLFHYYDKDFNNEADTPDNFQSRRPNTSFCFLDIRSPGLGDTAMYLCATRREGSDEQFFGPGTRLTVL.